This TCR beta chain was retrieved from a study of CD8+ T cells in alopecia areata. From germline, CDR1 is MNHNS and CDR2 SASEGT. V lost 5 bases and J 5 bases, leaving 10 bases between the germline ends. This CDR3 has 13 amino acids. Sequencing templates came from extracted RNA that was reverse transcribed into cDNA. Generated by immunoSEQ multiplex PCR, the TCRdb table keeps only in-frame clones and is missing some. The repertoire holds approximately 160,000 clones, with approximately 62% as singletons. General observations from the study: Scalp samples also yield sequences from resident alphabeta T cells of normal skin. Both scalp clonality and the expanded CD8+ clones among the top 100 showed a significant decrease with tofacitinib.

Comments on this clone: Antigen: not known.

Treatment of the sample: oral pan-JAK inhibitor, 5-10 mg twice daily. The receptor was derived from a human donor with alopecia areata. The rearrangement uses TRBV6-1 and TRBJ1-5; D is uncertain. This sample comprised CD4+ T cells sorted from blood, obtained at week 24, from a patient treated with tofacitinib. CDR3 sequence: CASSRQNYQPQHF. The CDR3 nucleotides read TGTGCCAGCAGTAGGCAGAACTATCAGCCCCAGCATTTT.